This entry is about one T cell receptor (beta chain). Its cognate antigen is unknown. The data belong to a study of graft-versus-host responses after intestinal transplantation. Study-level background: Multivisceral, liver-intestinal, or isolated intestinal grafts were transplanted into recipients.

Germline V gives CDR1 GTSNPN, CDR2 SVGIG (reference sequence). The CDR3 is made up of 17 amino acids. The V gene lost 0 bases and the J gene lost 2 bases, with 17 bases spanning the gap. The method was immunoSEQ multiplex PCR; TCRdb's version includes in-frame clones alone and lacks a portion of them. The table includes some 100,000 clones, about 90% detected once. Study results and caveats: Detection of GvH clones occurred in recipient marrow, and some had their first appearance in ileum or blood.

The TCR was taken from a human donor who was the organ donor for an intestinal transplant. This chain uses TRBV30 with TRBJ1-5; D might be TRBD1 (5 bases). This sample comprised unstimulated CD8+ T cells sorted from spleen or lymph node cells, obtained before transplant. CDR3 sequence: CAWSVPRARIRNQPQHF. The CDR3 nucleotides are TGTGCCTGGAGTGTGCCCAGGGCTCGTATACGCAATCAGCCCCAGCATTTT.